These 26 T cell receptor beta chains were all obtained from the same sample, sequenced in a study of memory CD4+ T cells and cytomegalovirus serostatus. Single viable CD3+CD4+CD8-CD45RO+ cells were sorted as the memory CD4+ T cells. Profiled with immunoSEQ multiplex PCR; TCRdb holds only in-frame clones, not every one. Of about 50,000 clones listed, roughly 78% are singletons. Sequenced: memory CD4+ T cells from blood. All receptors come from an adult in good health and CMV-seronegative.

This clone appeared a few times. The chain joins TRBV4-2 to TRBJ1-1, with unresolved D. The CDR3 is 15 amino acids. CDR1 is LGHNA and CDR2 is YNFKEQ in the germline V gene. Trimming took off 7 bases at V and 0 bases at J, with 15 bases between the two ends. CDR3 sequence reads: CASKREHQMNTEAFF. For the CDR3, the DNA is TGTGCCAGCAAACGGGAGCACCAAATGAACACTGAAGCTTTCTTT.

The V and J genes are TRBV9 and TRBJ2-5, with D possibly being TRBD2 (5 bases). The CDR3 loop spans 13 amino acids. V was pared by 3 bases and J by 7 bases, with 13 bases between. Germline values: CDR1 SGDLS, CDR2 YYNGEE. In DNA, the CDR3 is TGTGCCAGCAGCGCCGAGGGCTTGGGGACCCAGTACTTC. The encoded protein is CASSAEGLGTQYF. The entire variable domain, with the rest obtained from reference TRBV9 and TRBJ2-5, is as follows: DSGVTQTPKHLITATGQRVTLRCSPRSGDLSVYWYQQSLDQGLQFLIQYYNGEERAKGNILERFSAQQFPDLHSELNLSSLELGDSALYFCASSAEGLGTQYFGPGTRLLVL.

In this sample, this clone turned up a few times. V is TRBV19 and J is TRBJ1-4; D remains unclear. CDR3 length: 15 amino acids. Trimming shortened V by 0 bases and J by 5 bases, and 10 bases separated the two germline ends. Germline CDR1 LNHDA, CDR2 SQIVND (reference sequence). CDR3 sequence: CASSIEVNRNEKLFF. Here the CDR3 DNA reads TGTGCCAGTAGTATAGAAGTTAACAGAAATGAAAAACTGTTTTTT.

The chain uses TRBV28 and TRBJ1-1; TRBD1 agrees at 7 bases. V was clipped by 0 bases and J by 6 bases; unmatched bases: 7. The CDR3 contains 15 residues. CDR1 and CDR2 (germline): MDHEN, SYDVKM. CDR3 residues: CASSLWRGPKAEAFF. The CDR3 nucleotides read TGTGCCAGCAGTTTATGGAGGGGGCCCAAGGCTGAAGCTTTCTTT.

This chain joins TRBV7-2 and TRBJ2-3, with 11 bases lining up with TRBD2. The germline V gene has CDR1 SGHTA and CDR2 FQGNSA. This CDR3 contains 19 residues. V was pared by 0 bases and J by 4 bases, with 12 bases of the junction left unmatched. CDR3 nucleotide sequence: TGTGCCAGCAGCTTAGCCCCCGCCGTACTAGCGGGAGCGGCAGATACGCAGTATTTT. It is translated as CASSLAPAVLAGAADTQYF.

The gene calls are TRBV28 and TRBJ2-1, with 8 bases that match TRBD1. Germline V CDR1 and CDR2: MDHEN, SYDVKM. The V and J ends lost 8 bases and 6 bases, in that order; junction bases with no gene match: 9. This CDR3 comprises 14 residues. Here the CDR3 DNA reads TGTGCCAGCGGCCCCAGGGGGCCTGGCAATGAGCAGTTCTTC. It is translated as CASGPRGPGNEQFF.

Here the CDR3 DNA reads TGTGCCATCGGTTACCAGCGGGTCGCGGAAGCTTTCTTT. Its translation is CAIGYQRVAEAFF. The chain is built from TRBV10-3 and TRBJ1-1; D is undetermined. Germline V gene sequence: CDR1 ENHRY, CDR2 SYGVKD. V was shortened by 8 bases and J by 8 bases, with 18 bases between the two germline ends. The CDR3 spans 13 residues.

The V gene is TRBV10-2, the J gene TRBJ2-3, with 7 bases that match TRBD2. This CDR3 contains 16 residues. The germline V gene encodes CDR1 WSHSY and CDR2 SAAADI. V gave up 6 bases and J gave up 5 bases; unmatched junction bases: 14. CDR3 loop: CASRGSGLEYKDTQYF. The CDR3, as DNA: TGCGCCAGCAGGGGCAGTGGACTAGAGTACAAAGATACGCAGTATTTT.

The V and J genes are TRBV18 and TRBJ2-1; possibly TRBD2 for D (6 bases). There are 15 residues in the CDR3. V lost 2 bases to trimming and J lost 9 bases, with 17 bases between them. The germline CDR1 and CDR2 sequences are KGHSH and LQKENI. This CDR3 reads CASSPAGQLTIEQFF. The CDR3 DNA reads as TGTGCCAGCTCACCAGCGGGGCAGTTGACTATTGAGCAGTTCTTC.

This chain uses TRBV5-4 with TRBJ2-7; no firm D call. CDR3 size: 14 residues. Germline-derived CDR1 and CDR2 are SGHNT and YYREEE (reference sequence). V was trimmed by 4 bases and J by 4 bases, leaving 15 bases between them. CDR3 in amino acids: CASSPSHRSYEQYF. As DNA, the CDR3 is TGTGCCAGCAGCCCCTCCCATAGATCGTACGAGCAGTACTTC.

V gene TRBV15 combines with J gene TRBJ2-7, with D possibly TRBD2 on 5 matching bases. CDR1 and CDR2 (germline): LNHNV, YYDKDF (reference sequence). This CDR3 contains 15 residues. V was cut by 1 base and J by 4 bases, with 14 bases left in between. CDR3 sequence: CATSRGGLEAYEQYF. The DNA for the CDR3 is TGTGCCACCAGCAGAGGAGGACTCGAAGCATACGAGCAGTACTTC.

The table lists this clone with a few counts. V gene TRBV20-1 combines with J gene TRBJ1-1, with D unclear. Germline CDR1 is DFQATT and CDR2 is SNEGSKA (reference sequence). Trimming stripped 7 bases from V and 1 base from J, with 7 bases between. The CDR3 has 11 amino acids. The DNA of the CDR3 is TGCAGTGTGTTACGGAACACTGAAGCTTTCTTT. Its translation: CSVLRNTEAFF.

This chain joins TRBV9 and TRBJ2-1, with 14 bases lining up with TRBD2. Germline lookup yields CDR1 SGDLS and CDR2 YYNGEE. The V segment lost 7 bases and the J segment 9 bases; nucleotides outside the gene matches: 12. The CDR3 has 16 amino acids. CDR3 amino acids: CASGRASGTSGGEQFF. In DNA, the CDR3 is TGTGCCAGCGGGCGGGCGTCCGGGACTAGCGGGGGTGAGCAGTTCTTC.

The rearrangement uses TRBV2 and TRBJ1-5; D is ambiguous. This CDR3 has 15 residues. Per germline, CDR1 SNHLY and CDR2 FYNNEI. Trimming shortened V by 3 bases and J by 2 bases, and 11 bases separated the two germline ends. The CDR3 nucleotides are TGTGCCAGCAGTGAGCTGGGAATGGGCAATCAGCCCCAGCATTTT. It codes for CASSELGMGNQPQHF.

The chain combines TRBV28 with TRBJ1-2, with 8 bases fitting TRBD1. V lost 1 base, J lost 7 bases, and 8 bases stayed unmatched. This CDR3 spans 15 amino acids. The V gene's germline CDR1 is MDHEN and CDR2 SYDVKM. CDR3 amino acids: CASSLSTQGARGYTF. The CDR3 DNA is TGTGCCAGCAGTTTATCAACTCAGGGGGCGCGTGGCTACACCTTC.

This clone turned up a few times. CDR3 nucleotides: TGTGCCAGCAGTTTAGGACAGGAGTTCTATGGCTACACCTTC. Translated, it gives CASSLGQEFYGYTF. The V and J genes are TRBV28 and TRBJ1-2; the match to TRBD1 covers 7 bases. This CDR3 is built from 14 residues. Per the germline V gene, CDR1 is MDHEN and CDR2 is SYDVKM. V trimming: 2 bases; J trimming: 4 bases; junction bases outside the gene matches: 4.

V and J are TRBV30 and TRBJ2-1, with 12 bases aligning to TRBD2. Germline V lookup: CDR1 GTSNPN, CDR2 SVGIG (reference sequence). This CDR3 has 15 residues. V shed 2 bases and J 6 bases; nucleotides not matched to a gene: 5. The CDR3 protein is CAWSLGTSGRNEQFF. The CDR3 nucleotides read TGTGCCTGGAGTTTAGGGACTAGCGGGCGCAATGAGCAGTTCTTC.

The rearrangement links TRBV29-1 to TRBJ1-1; no definite D call. Looked up from germline, CDR1 is SQVTM and CDR2 is ANQGSEA. Between the trimmed V and J ends, which lost 2 bases and 7 bases, there was a span of 8 bases. The CDR3 covers 11 residues. The CDR3 coding sequence is TGCAGCGTTGAAAAAGCCTTTGAAGCTTTCTTT. This sequence encodes CSVEKAFEAFF.

The genes are TRBV7-9 and TRBJ2-5; possible D gene TRBD2, 7 bases. V shed 2 bases and J shed 5 bases, with 12 bases lying between them. This CDR3 has 14 amino acids. Germline CDR1 SEHNR, CDR2 FQNEAQ (reference sequence). DNA for the CDR3: TGTGCCAGCAGCTTACGCGAGGGGGGGGAGACCCAGTACTTC. Translating gives CASSLREGGETQYF. Variable domain in full (rest from reference TRBV7-9 and TRBJ2-5): DTGVSQNPRHKITKRGQNVTFRCDPISEHNRLYWYRQTLGQGPEFLTYFQNEAQLEKSRLLSDRFSAERPKGSFSTLEIQRTEQGDSAMYLCASSLREGGETQYFGPGTRLLVL.

A single count supports this clone. J is TRBJ2-5 and V is TRBV15; 12 positions match TRBD2. The V and J ends lost 1 base and 3 bases, in that order; junction bases with no gene match: 0. Germline V gives CDR1 LNHNV, CDR2 YYDKDF (reference sequence). This CDR3 is built from 15 residues. The CDR3 DNA reads TGTGCCACCAGCAGAGGACTAGCGGGAGAAGAGACCCAGTACTTC. Translation gives CATSRGLAGEETQYF. Based on the CDR3 plus reference TRBV15 and TRBJ2-5, the full variable domain is DAMVIQNPRYQVTQFGKPVTLSCSQTLNHNVMYWYQQKSSQAPKLLFHYYDKDFNNEADTPDNFQSRRPNTSFCFLDIRSPGLGDTAMYLCATSRGLAGEETQYFGPGTRLLVL.

Regarding this clone: A read error may produce the germline difference seen at one junction end. The chain has TRBV7-7 and TRBJ2-1, with unresolved D. CDR3 length equals 15 residues. Germline V gives CDR1 SSHAT, CDR2 FNYEAQ (reference sequence). CDR3 in DNA: TGTGCTAGCAGCCTAGACTTCTTCTCCTACAATGAGCAGTTCTTC. Protein product: CASSLDFFSYNEQFF.

This clone came up a few times. This sequence joins TRBV5-1 and TRBJ1-1, with D uncertain. CDR3 length equals 16 residues. The ends were cut back, 4 bases at V and 0 bases at J, with 16 bases in the middle. Germline loops: CDR1 SGHRS, CDR2 YFSETQ. The CDR3 reads CASSPDNSAMNTEAFF. The CDR3 DNA follows: TGCGCCAGCAGCCCCGATAACAGCGCCATGAACACTGAAGCTTTCTTT.

The genes are TRBV19 and TRBJ2-4; 11 bases are shared with TRBD2. V shed 4 bases and J 1 base; nucleotides not matched to a gene: 3. The CDR3 loop spans 16 amino acids. Germline V CDR1 and CDR2: LNHDA, SQIVND (reference sequence). The CDR3 here is CASSTGLADAKNIQYF. The CDR3 DNA is TGTGCCAGTAGTACGGGACTAGCGGACGCCAAAAACATTCAGTACTTC.

This clone has only a few counts. The CDR3 coding sequence is TGCGCCAGCAGCACGGGGACAGGGAACACTGAAGCTTTCTTT. Protein: CASSTGTGNTEAFF. The chain joins TRBV5-1 to TRBJ1-1; 8 nucleotides agree with TRBD1. The CDR3 is 14 amino acids. Losses at the gene ends were 4 bases for V and 1 base for J; bases not matched to a gene: 3. Germline V CDR1 and CDR2: SGHRS, YFSETQ.

The chain has TRBV19 and TRBJ1-3; D perhaps matches TRBD1 (5 bases). This CDR3 has 16 amino acids. Trimming pared 5 bases from V and 4 bases from J, leaving 18 bases between. CDR1 is LNHDA and CDR2 is SQIVND in the germline V gene (reference sequence). The CDR3 DNA is TGTGCCAGTAGTGCCTGGGACCTCCGAAGGGGAAACACCATATATTTT. Its translation is CASSAWDLRRGNTIYF.

V is TRBV5-1 and J is TRBJ2-7; 11 bases map to TRBD2. Germline trimming cut 4 bases from V and 6 bases from J; bases unmatched to any gene: 9. From germline, CDR1 is SGHRS and CDR2 YFSETQ. CDR3 length: 15 amino acids. The CDR3 nucleotides read TGCGCCAGCAGCGGCAAGGTACTAGCGGGAGTCGAGCAGTACTTC. This codes for CASSGKVLAGVEQYF.